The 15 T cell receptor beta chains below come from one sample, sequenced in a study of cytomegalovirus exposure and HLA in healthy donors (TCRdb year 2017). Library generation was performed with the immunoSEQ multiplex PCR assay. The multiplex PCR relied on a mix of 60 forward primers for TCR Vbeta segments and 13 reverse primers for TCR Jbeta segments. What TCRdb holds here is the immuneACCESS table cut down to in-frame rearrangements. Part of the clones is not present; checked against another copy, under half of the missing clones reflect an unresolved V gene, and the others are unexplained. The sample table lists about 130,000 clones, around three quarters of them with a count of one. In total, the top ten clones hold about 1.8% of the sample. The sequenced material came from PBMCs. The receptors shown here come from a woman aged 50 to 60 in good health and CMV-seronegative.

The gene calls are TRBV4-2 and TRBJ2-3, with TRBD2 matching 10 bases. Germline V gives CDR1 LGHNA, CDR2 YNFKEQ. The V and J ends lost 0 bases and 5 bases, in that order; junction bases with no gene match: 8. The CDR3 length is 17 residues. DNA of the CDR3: TGTGCCAGCAGCCAAGATCAGGGAGCGGGAGGGAAAGATACGCAGTATTTT. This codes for CASSQDQGAGGKDTQYF.

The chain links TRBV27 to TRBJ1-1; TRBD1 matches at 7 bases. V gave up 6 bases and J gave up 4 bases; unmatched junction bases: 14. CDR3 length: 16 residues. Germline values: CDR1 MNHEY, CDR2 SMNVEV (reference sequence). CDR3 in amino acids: CASSPLGGRGSTEAFF. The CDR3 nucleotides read TGTGCCAGCAGCCCTCTCGGTGGCAGGGGGAGCACTGAAGCTTTCTTT.

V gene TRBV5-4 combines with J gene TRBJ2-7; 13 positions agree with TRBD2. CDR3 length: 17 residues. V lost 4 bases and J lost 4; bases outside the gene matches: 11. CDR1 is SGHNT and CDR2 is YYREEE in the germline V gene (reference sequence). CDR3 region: CASSQAGTSGKKYEQYF. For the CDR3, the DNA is TGTGCCAGCAGCCAGGCCGGGACTAGCGGGAAAAAGTACGAGCAGTACTTC. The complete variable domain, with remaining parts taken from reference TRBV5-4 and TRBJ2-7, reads ETGVTQSPTHLIKTRGQQVTLRCSSQSGHNTVSWYQQALGQGPQFIFQYYREEENGRGNFPPRFSGLQFPNYSSELNVNALELDDSALYLCASSQAGTSGKKYEQYFGPGTRLTVT.

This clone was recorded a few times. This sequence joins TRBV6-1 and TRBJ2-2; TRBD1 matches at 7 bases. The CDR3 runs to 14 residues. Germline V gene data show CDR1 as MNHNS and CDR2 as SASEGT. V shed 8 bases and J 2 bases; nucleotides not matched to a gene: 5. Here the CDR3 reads CASPRTGNTGELFF. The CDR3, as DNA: TGTGCCAGCCCGCGGACAGGAAACACCGGGGAGCTGTTTTTT.

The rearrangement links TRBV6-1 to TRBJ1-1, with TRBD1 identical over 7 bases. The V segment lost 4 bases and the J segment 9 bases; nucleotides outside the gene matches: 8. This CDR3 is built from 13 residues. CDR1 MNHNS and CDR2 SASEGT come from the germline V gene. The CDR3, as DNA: TGTGCCAGCAGTGCCGACAGGGACTTAAAAGCTTTCTTT. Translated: CASSADRDLKAFF.

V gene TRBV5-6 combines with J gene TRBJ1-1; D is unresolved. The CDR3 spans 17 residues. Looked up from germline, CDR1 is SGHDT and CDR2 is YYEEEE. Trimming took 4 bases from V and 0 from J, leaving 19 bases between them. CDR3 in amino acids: CASSPGERLGLNTEAFF. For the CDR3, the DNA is TGTGCCAGCAGCCCTGGGGAGAGGTTGGGGTTGAACACTGAAGCTTTCTTT.

This chain's CDR3 is CASSFLAGAEQFF. Written as DNA, the CDR3 is TGTGCCAGCAGCTTCCTAGCGGGAGCTGAGCAGTTCTTC. The V and J genes are TRBV5-4 and TRBJ2-1; TRBD2 matches at 10 bases. The CDR3 extends over 13 amino acids. V gave up 2 bases and J gave up 9 bases; unmatched junction bases: 2. CDR1 is SGHNT and CDR2 is YYREEE in the germline V gene (reference sequence).

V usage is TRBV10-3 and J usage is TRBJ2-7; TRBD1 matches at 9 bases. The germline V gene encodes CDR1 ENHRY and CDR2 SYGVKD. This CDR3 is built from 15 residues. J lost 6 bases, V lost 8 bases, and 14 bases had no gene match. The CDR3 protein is CAIGSGTGIPSEQYV. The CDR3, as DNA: TGTGCCATCGGTTCCGGGACAGGGATCCCGAGCGAGCAGTACGTC.

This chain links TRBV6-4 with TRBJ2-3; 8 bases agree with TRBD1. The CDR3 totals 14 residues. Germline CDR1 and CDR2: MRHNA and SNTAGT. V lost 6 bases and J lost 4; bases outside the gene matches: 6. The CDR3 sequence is CASRKQGEADTQYF. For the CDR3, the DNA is TGTGCCAGCAGGAAACAGGGGGAGGCAGATACGCAGTATTTT.

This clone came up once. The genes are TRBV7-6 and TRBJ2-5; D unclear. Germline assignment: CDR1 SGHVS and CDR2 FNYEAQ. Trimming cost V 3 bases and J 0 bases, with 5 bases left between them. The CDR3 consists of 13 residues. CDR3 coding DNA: TGTGCCAGCAGCTTCAGGAACCAAGAGACCCAGTACTTC. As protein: CASSFRNQETQYF.

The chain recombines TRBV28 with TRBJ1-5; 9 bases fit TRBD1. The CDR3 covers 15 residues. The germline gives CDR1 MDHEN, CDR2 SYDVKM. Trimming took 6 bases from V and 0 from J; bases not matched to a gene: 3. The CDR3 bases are TGTGCCAGCAGGGGACAGGGCCTTAGCAATCAGCCCCAGCATTTT. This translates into CASRGQGLSNQPQHF. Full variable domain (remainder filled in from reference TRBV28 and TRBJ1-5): DVKVTQSSRYLVKRTGEKVFLECVQDMDHENMFWYRQDPGLGLRLIYFSYDVKMKEKGDIPEGYSVSREKKERFSLILESASTNQTSMYLCASRGQGLSNQPQHFGDGTRLSIL.

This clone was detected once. The CDR3 nucleotides read TGCAGCGTTGAACGCGGGAGTTTCTACAATGAGCAGTTCTTC. It codes for CSVERGSFYNEQFF. The chain joins TRBV29-1 to TRBJ2-1, with 7 bases that match TRBD2. J was trimmed by 3 bases and V by 2 bases; bases with no gene match: 4. The CDR3 is 14 residues long. CDR1 is SQVTM and CDR2 is ANQGSEA in the germline V gene.

The CDR3 nucleotides are TGCAGCGTTGAAGATCTGTATCCTGGACAGGGGGCGGGAGATACGCAGTATTTT. Its protein product is CSVEDLYPGQGAGDTQYF. The chain combines TRBV29-1 with TRBJ2-3; 11 bases fit TRBD1. The ends lost 0 bases at V and 5 bases at J; junction bases unmatched: 13. The CDR3 runs 18 residues. The germline gives CDR1 SQVTM, CDR2 ANQGSEA.

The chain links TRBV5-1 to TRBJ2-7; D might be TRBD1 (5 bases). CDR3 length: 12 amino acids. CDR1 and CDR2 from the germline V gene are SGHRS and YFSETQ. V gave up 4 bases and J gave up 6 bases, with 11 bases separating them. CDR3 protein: CASSAQGGEQYV. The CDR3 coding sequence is TGCGCCAGCAGCGCCCAGGGCGGCGAGCAGTACGTC.

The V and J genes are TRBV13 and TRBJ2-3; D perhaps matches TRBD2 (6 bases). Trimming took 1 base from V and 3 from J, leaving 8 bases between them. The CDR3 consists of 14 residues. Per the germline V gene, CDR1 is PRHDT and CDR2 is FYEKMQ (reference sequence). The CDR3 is CASSLVAVTDTQYF. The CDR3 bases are TGTGCCAGCAGCTTAGTAGCGGTTACAGATACGCAGTATTTT.